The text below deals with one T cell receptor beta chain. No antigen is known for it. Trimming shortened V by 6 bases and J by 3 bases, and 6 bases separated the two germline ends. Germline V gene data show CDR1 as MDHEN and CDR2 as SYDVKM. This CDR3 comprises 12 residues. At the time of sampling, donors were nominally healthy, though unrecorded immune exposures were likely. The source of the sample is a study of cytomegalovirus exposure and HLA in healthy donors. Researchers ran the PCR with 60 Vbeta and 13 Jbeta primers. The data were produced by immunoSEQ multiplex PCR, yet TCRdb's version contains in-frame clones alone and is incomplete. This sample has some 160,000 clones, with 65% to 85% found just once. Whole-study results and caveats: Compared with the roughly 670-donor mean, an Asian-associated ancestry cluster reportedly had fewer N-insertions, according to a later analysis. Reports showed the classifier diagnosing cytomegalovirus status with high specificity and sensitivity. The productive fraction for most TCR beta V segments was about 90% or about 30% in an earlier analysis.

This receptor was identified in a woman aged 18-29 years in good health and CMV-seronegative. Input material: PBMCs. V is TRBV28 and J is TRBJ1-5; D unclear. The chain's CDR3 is CASSLFNQPQHF. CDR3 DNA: TGTGCCAGCAGCCTCTTCAATCAGCCCCAGCATTTT.